This entry describes one TCR beta chain. Which antigen it targets is not known. This entry comes from a study of cytomegalovirus exposure and HLA in healthy donors (dated by TCRdb to 2015 to 2018). Notes on the research overall: An earlier analysis of roughly 630 of the donors reported 250 to 300 Gb of sequence data and around 110 million unique TCR beta sequences from roughly 180 million T cells. An early release that covered 640 HLA-typed donors contained approximately 300 gigabases of sequencing data and approximately 85 million unique TCR sequences. The genetic ancestry cluster associated with self-reported Caucasian donors included roughly 84% of the roughly 380 genotyped donors. The study aimed to test whether cataloging public T cell receptors could reveal signatures of past pathogen exposure. The study used immunosequencing to profile the T cell repertoires of approximately 650 subjects and linked those repertoires to cytomegalovirus serostatus. Along with the roughly 670-subject first cohort, a separate validation cohort of over 90 different subjects was used. High-throughput TCR immunosequencing, statistical association of individual TCRs with disease status, and machine learning were combined to predict cytomegalovirus infection status. To study patterns of TCR occurrence, a later analysis re-analyzed previously published TCR beta repertoires from 666 donors and added high-resolution HLA genotyping. Rather than drawing on any new phenotypic data, the later analysis identified candidate immune exposures from TCR beta sequences and the way those sequences occurred across donors. To decide whether each TCR beta V gene segment behaved as functional or pseudogenic, an earlier analysis of approximately 600 of the donors relied on high-throughput TCR beta sequencing. Alongside the repertoire data, information on donor age, sex, ethnicity and CMV serostatus was compiled. A later genetic analysis used genome-wide SNP genotypes for about 60% of the roughly 670 donors, treating that subset as a discovery cohort. Every discovery cohort repertoire had been produced on one sequencing platform. Class I and class II HLA loci were covered by the typing at four-digit resolution. Typing coverage varied by locus: roughly 629-640 donors for A, B, C, DRB1 and DQB1; about 520 for DQA1; around 610 for DPA1; approximately 490 for DPB1. Four to six DR-DQ haplotypes were handled as single units for association and clustering, since linkage in the cohort was strong. Among 300 to 450 genotyped donors of the cohort, an average of about 240,000 unique TCR beta nucleotide sequences were sequenced per donor, roughly 20% of them non-productive.

The cohort consisted of some 670 healthy bone marrow donors. All cohort members were sampled while nominally healthy, although unrecorded immune exposures were likely present. The donor was CMV seropositive and belonged to the group of about 290 seropositive cohort members. A peripheral blood sample was collected from each donor, and TCR beta sequencing was performed on peripheral blood mononuclear cells. Genomic DNA was extracted from the blood cell samples with the Qiagen DNeasy Blood Extraction Kit. Study-wide findings and limitations: Three of the identified cytomegalovirus-associated TCR beta chains were confirmed in vitro to be specific for cytomegalovirus antigens. A later genetic analysis reported fewer N-insertions in productive TCRs among donors in an Asian-associated ancestry cluster than the approximately 700-donor mean. Most TCR sequences were observed very rarely across donors, whereas some public TCRs were present in many individuals. Correlated functional status among segregating V segments might reflect linkage disequilibrium, but an unknown experimental factor could not be ruled out. For the cohort, immune exposure information was limited to CMV serostatus. The 87-base-pair reads could not distinguish some IMGT-functional V segments, including TRBV6-2 and TRBV6-3, so those segments were excluded. In a later analysis, most CMV-associated TCR beta chains were found to appear HLA-restricted, with HLA associations seemingly driven largely by CMV exposure. Assigning TCR associations to individual alleles was difficult when HLA alleles, especially DR and DQ, strongly co-occurred. The presence/absence analyses assumed that sequencing depth was roughly uniform across donors, and that assumption may not be true. In a later analysis, HLA-associated TCR beta chains showed more clonal expansion and lower generation probabilities than non-associated chains that were equally common. Specific HLA alleles were associated with 15,000 to 20,000 TCR beta sequences at a false discovery rate of 0.05 in a later analysis. A further reported finding was that TCR beta sequences accurately predicted the HLA-A and HLA-B alleles for most subjects in the first cohort. Because some donors lacked HLA typing at each locus, the association tests relied only on the typed subset. The cohort was sequenced for TCR beta chains only, and without alpha or paired-chain data the features that could be detected were limited. It was suggested by the authors that the approach could potentially be generalized to other disease states and immunological phenotypes. A later analysis found that TCR association rates varied across HLA loci, with DRB1 alleles showing the most associated TCRs and HLA-C alleles the fewest. The earlier analysis of some 540 of the donors excluded seventeen rarely observed V segments, including chromosome 9 orphons, because counts were too low. In a later genetic analysis, a missense DCLRE1C variant was associated with V-gene and J-gene trimming of TCR beta chains, and the association was replicated in an independent cohort. The study gave a list of about 170 TCR beta chains associated with cytomegalovirus. The classifier was reported to diagnose cytomegalovirus status with high specificity and sensitivity in both the original and validation cohorts. A group of highly shared sequence variants was considered likely to be a technical artifact of the sequencing pipeline. Several of the top co-occurrence clusters appeared to be linked to parvovirus B19, influenza, CMV and Epstein-Barr virus, according to a later analysis. An earlier analysis of some 560 of the donors showed that most TCR beta V segments appeared in productive rearrangements either about 87% or about 30% of the time, which broadly matched IMGT annotations.

Taken from the germline V gene (reference sequence), the CDR1 and CDR2 loops are LNHDA and SQIVND. From the cysteine up to the phenylalanine, the CDR3 has a length of 14 residues. Just the 42-base CDR3 DNA is kept, in frame starting at base 1. Cut back by 4 bases and 3 bases, the V and J ends lie 12 bases apart. To prepare the library, the immunoSEQ multiplex PCR assay was applied. A mixture of 60 forward primers for TCR Vbeta segments and 13 reverse primers for TCR Jbeta segments was used in the multiplex PCR. The CDR3 region of rearranged TCR beta genes was amplified from genomic DNA with a multiplex PCR assay. Amplified TCR beta libraries were sequenced as 87-base-pair reads on the Illumina HiSeq System. Per the authors' processing: Across the 500 to 700 repertoires, a later analysis counted 80 million or so unique TCR beta chains, around 10 million of which were shared by at least two donors. Raw reads were error-corrected and collapsed into unique sequences with a nearest-neighbor algorithm that merged closely related sequences to remove PCR and sequencing errors. V, D and J gene segments were assigned by aligning CDR3 sequences to IMGT reference sequences. For a sequence to be retained, at least a six-nucleotide match to both a V gene segment and a J gene segment was required. A rearrangement was called productive if the CDR3 had no stop codons and remained in frame with V and J, and every other rearrangement was called non-productive. CDR3 was defined according to IMGT convention as the region running from the second conserved V-encoded cysteine to the conserved J-encoded phenylalanine. The earlier analysis of 500 to 600 of the donors excluded sequences that lacked an unambiguous match to a single V gene segment. An earlier analysis of 587 of the donors called V segments functional above 56.7% productive rearrangements and segregating when the between-donor standard deviation exceeded 5%. A statistical classification framework was built for diagnosing cytomegalovirus status from the catalog of TCR beta chain sequences. A later analysis assigned V and J genes by comparing TCR nucleotide sequences with IMGT/GENE-DB human TR gene sequences. A later analysis assigned CDR3 sequences and most-parsimonious VDJ recombination scenarios with the TCRdist pipeline. In a later analysis, every TCR beta chain was defined by the combination of its CDR3 amino acid sequence and its V-gene family, and reads without a unique V-gene family were dropped. In a later analysis, fewer than 650 highly shared, low-generation-probability nucleotide sequences were removed to address suspected cross-contamination and a sequencing artifact. In a later analysis, a clonal expansion index was calculated for each public chain from normalized within-repertoire ranks of inferred template counts. In a later analysis, generation probabilities were computed with a VDJ recombination model fitted to out-of-frame rearrangements, and the resulting probabilities were checked against IGoR. In a later analysis, TCR-TCR, TCR-HLA and TCR-CMV co-occurrence was scored with hypergeometric tests, and a repertoire-size bias correction was applied to TCR pairs. False discovery rates were estimated in a later analysis by permuting HLA or CMV assignments 20 times. In a later analysis, co-occurring TCRs were grouped using DBSCAN, with TCRdist sequence similarity added in when clustering inside HLA-allele-positive subsets. For co-occurrence clustering, repertoires with fewer than 30,000 or more than 120,000 public chains were excluded, along with about five repertoires with anomalous nucleotide sharing. TCRdb took over this immuneACCESS table, retaining in-frame rearrangements with V and J assigned. Such tables are incomplete; in checked studies, under half of the missing clones stem from an unresolved V gene, and the remainder is unexplained. V and J calls and clone size are those listed in that table; D and trimming were worked out from the DNA. The table for this sample shows approximately 70,000 clones. Roughly 3.8% of the sample rests with the top ten.

Sample: PBMCs. The receptor chain draws on TRBV19 and TRBJ1-1; TRBD1 is a possible D gene, resting on 5 matching bases. The receptor was derived from a female donor in good health and CMV-seropositive. The DNA reads TGTGCCAGTAGTAGTTGGGGCGAGTACACTGAAGCTTTCTTT. The resulting protein is CASSSWGEYTEAFF.